These T cell receptor beta chains were read from a single sample in a study of neurological immune-mediated disorders. TCRdb fed the 5' RACE reads into MiXCR, producing one record per CDR3 protein. The sample has about 25,000 distinct CDR3 sequences, 13% seen once. Sequencing was carried out using PBMCs. These receptor sequences come from a woman aged 40 to 50 with HTLV-1-associated myelopathy (HAM/TSP). The CDR3 runs from the conserved cysteine through the conserved F or W. The D gene is left open where the match is weak. Size is stated for part of the rows, as once, few or many counts, or as a class when the clone is expanded.

>TRBD1|TRBJ1-2|TRBV20-1|many
CSAVQGARGHGYTF
TGCAGTGCAGTACAGGGGGCGCGAGGACATGGCTACACCTTC
>.|TRBJ1-1|TRBV20-1|many
CSARGGRVEAFF
TGCAGTGCTAGAGGAGGCCGGGTTGAAGCTTTCTTT
>TRBD1|TRBJ2-5|TRBV4-1|.
CASSRLGQGPVTQYF
TGCGCCAGCAGCCGCCTAGGACAGGGACCTGTGACCCAGTACTTC
>.|TRBJ2-5|TRBV18|many
CASSPDRRGETQYF
TGTGCCAGCTCACCAGACAGGAGGGGAGAGACCCAGTACTTC
>.|TRBJ2-1|TRBV20-1|many
CSAQTAGHHNEQFF
TGCAGTGCCCAGACCGCAGGACATCACAATGAGCAGTTCTTC
>.|TRBJ1-3|TRBV7-9|many
CASTPPRDRNTIYF
TGTGCCAGCACCCCCCCGAGGGACCGAAACACCATATATTTT
>.|TRBJ2-3|TRBV5-1|many
CASSPNRDGSTDTQYF
TGCGCCAGCAGCCCCAACCGGGACGGAAGCACAGATACGCAGTATTTT
>.|TRBJ1-4|TRBV25-1|many
CASSPLTGQANEKLFF
TGTGCCAGCAGTCCCCTCACAGGGCAGGCTAATGAAAAACTGTTTTTT
>TRBD1|TRBJ2-7|TRBV28|many
CASTGDRVYEQYF
TGTGCCAGCACCGGGGACAGAGTCTACGAGCAGTACTTC
>.|TRBJ2-5|TRBV11-2|many
CASSFSLGPQETQYF
TGTGCCAGCAGCTTCAGCCTAGGGCCCCAAGAGACCCAGTACTTC
>.|TRBJ2-1|TRBV20-1|many
CSANQGGYNYNEQFF
TGCAGTGCAAACCAGGGAGGTTACAACTACAATGAGCAGTTCTTC
>TRBD1|TRBJ1-5|TRBV20-1|many
CSAREQGATSNQPQHF
TGCAGTGCTAGGGAGCAGGGGGCCACTAGCAATCAGCCCCAGCATTTT
>TRBD1|TRBJ1-4|TRBV20-1|many
CSAEQGAREKLFF
TGCAGTGCTGAACAGGGGGCGCGGGAAAAACTGTTTTTT
>.|TRBJ1-6|TRBV21-1|many
CASSKEAPRGPSRSPLHF
TGTGCCAGCAGCAAAGAGGCCCCCAGGGGGCCCTCCCGGTCACCCCTCCACTTT
>TRBD2|TRBJ2-3|TRBV4-1|many
CASSPTSGTTDTQYF
TGCGCCAGCAGTCCGACTAGCGGGACAACAGATACGCAGTATTTT
>TRBD2|TRBJ2-3|TRBV20-1|many
CSARTSGGLADTQYF
TGCAGTGCAAGAACTAGCGGGGGGCTTGCAGATACGCAGTATTTT
>.|TRBJ1-5|TRBV2|.
CASSELQGVTDTQHF
TGTGCCAGCAGTGAACTGCAAGGGGTCACAGATACTCAGCATTTT